A single sample gave rise to the 4 T cell receptor beta chains below, sequenced in a study of blood T cell repertoires in COVID-19 (dated by TCRdb to 2018 to 2021). To prepare the library, the immunoSEQ multiplex PCR assay was applied. TCRdb limited this immuneACCESS table to in-frame rearrangements with V and J called. A share of clones is missing; checked studies link under half to unresolved V genes, and the rest is unexplained. The sample table records around 25,000 clones; over 75% of these occur just once. The ten largest account for more than 65% of the sample. The sequenced sample was peripheral blood. These receptors all stem from a man between 65 and 85 years old with acute or convalescent COVID-19.

The chain couples TRBV12-3 or TRBV12-4 to TRBJ2-1, with unresolved D. This CDR3 has 13 residues. V was clipped by 5 bases and J by 7 bases, with 12 bases between them. CDR3 protein: CASSPTRVNEQFF. The CDR3 coding sequence is TGTGCCAGCAGTCCCACCCGGGTGAATGAGCAGTTCTTC.

The chain recombines TRBV7-2 with TRBJ2-7; possibly TRBD2 for D (6 bases). This CDR3 is built from 13 residues. The V end lost 5 bases, the J end lost 4 bases, and 12 bases lay between the germline ends. Germline CDR1 is SGHTA and CDR2 is FQGNSA. CDR3 amino acids: CASSRGGRYEQYF. As DNA, the CDR3 is TGTGCCAGCAGCAGAGGTGGGAGGTACGAGCAGTACTTC.

This chain connects TRBV7-9 to TRBJ2-7; weak D call: TRBD2 (5 bases). V was trimmed by 5 bases and J by 5 bases, leaving 13 bases between them. This CDR3 comprises 13 residues. Looked up from germline, CDR1 is SEHNR and CDR2 is FQNEAQ (reference sequence). DNA of the CDR3: TGTGCCAGCAGCCAATTCACGGGGAACGAGCAGTACTTC. This sequence encodes CASSQFTGNEQYF.

V gene TRBV4-3 combines with J gene TRBJ1-6; maybe TRBD1 (6 bases). Trimming pared 1 base from V and 9 bases from J, leaving 10 bases between. CDR1 is LGHNA, CDR2 YSLEER, per germline. This CDR3 has 14 amino acids. CDR3 in amino acids: CASSQGQGSSPLHF. CDR3 in DNA: TGCGCCAGCAGCCAAGGCCAGGGGAGTTCACCCCTCCACTTT.